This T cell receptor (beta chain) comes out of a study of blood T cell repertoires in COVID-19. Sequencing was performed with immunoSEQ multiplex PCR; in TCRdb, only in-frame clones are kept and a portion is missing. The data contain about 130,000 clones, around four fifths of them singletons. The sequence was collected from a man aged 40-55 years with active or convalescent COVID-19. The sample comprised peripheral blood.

The CDR3 sequence is CASGLSGGLQETQYF. For the CDR3, the DNA is TGTGCTAGTGGTTTGAGTGGGGGCCTACAAGAGACCCAGTACTTC. This rearrangement joins TRBV12-5 to TRBJ2-5; maybe TRBD1 (6 bases). CDR3 length: 15 residues. Trimming stripped 2 bases from V and 2 bases from J, with 12 bases between. Germline-derived CDR1 and CDR2 are LGHNT and FRNRAP. Full variable domain (missing parts from reference TRBV12-5 and TRBJ2-5): DARVTQTPRHKVTEMGQEVTMRCQPILGHNTVFWYRQTMMQGLELLAYFRNRAPLDDSGMPKDRFSAEMPDATLATLKIQPSEPRDSAVYFCASGLSGGLQETQYFGPGTRLLVL.